This T cell receptor (beta chain) came from a study of CD8 T cells in ankylosing spondylitis. Study observations and caveats: Within ankylosing spondylitis blood, a TCR beta motif made up of under 10 highly homologous variants appeared to be characteristic. Relatively scarce in peripheral blood, disease-linked clones were CD8+. In the blood and synovial fluid of reactive arthritis, some motif variants had been previously reported. Reportedly, significant enrichment of disease-linked clones occurred in matched ankylosing spondylitis synovial fluid.

The TCR beta libraries were generated through quantitative 5'-RACE incorporating molecular barcodes. From the 5' RACE reads, TCRdb called clonotypes with MiXCR, one entry per CDR3 protein. The repertoire consists of roughly 490,000 distinct CDR3 sequences, with about 5.2% occurring once and the leading ten covering around 3.4%. There are many counts of this clonotype. Its antigen is still unknown. The CDR3 has 13 amino acids. CDR1 MNHNS and CDR2 SASEGT come from the germline V gene. The ends were cut back, 7 bases at V and 8 bases at J, with 17 bases in the middle. Material for sequencing was blood, either unsorted or a sorted T cell fraction (not recorded which). This receptor was taken from a male donor with ankylosing spondylitis. The V and J genes are TRBV6-1 and TRBJ1-1; tentative D call: TRBD1 (5 bases). The CDR3, as DNA: TGTGCCAGCACCTTTACGGGTTCAGGGGAAGCTTTCTTT. Amino acid sequence: CASTFTGSGEAFF.